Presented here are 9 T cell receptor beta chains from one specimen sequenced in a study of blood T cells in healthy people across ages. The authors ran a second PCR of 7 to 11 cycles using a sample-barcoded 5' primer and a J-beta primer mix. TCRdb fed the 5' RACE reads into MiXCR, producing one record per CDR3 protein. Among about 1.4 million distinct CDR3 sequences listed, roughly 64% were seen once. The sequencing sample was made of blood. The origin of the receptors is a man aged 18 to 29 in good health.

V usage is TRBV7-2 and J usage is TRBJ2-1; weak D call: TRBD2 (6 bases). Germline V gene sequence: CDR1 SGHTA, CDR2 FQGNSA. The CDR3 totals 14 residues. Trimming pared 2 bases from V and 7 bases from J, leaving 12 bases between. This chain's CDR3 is CASSLPGLRNEQFF. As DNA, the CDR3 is TGTGCCAGCAGCTTACCGGGACTTCGGAATGAGCAGTTCTTC.

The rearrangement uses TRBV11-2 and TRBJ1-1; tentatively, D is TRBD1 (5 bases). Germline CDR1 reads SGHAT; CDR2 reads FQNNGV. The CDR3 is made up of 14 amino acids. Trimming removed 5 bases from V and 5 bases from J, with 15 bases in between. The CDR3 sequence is CASSPETDPTEAFF. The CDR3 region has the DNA TGTGCCAGCAGCCCGGAGACAGATCCTACTGAAGCTTTCTTT.

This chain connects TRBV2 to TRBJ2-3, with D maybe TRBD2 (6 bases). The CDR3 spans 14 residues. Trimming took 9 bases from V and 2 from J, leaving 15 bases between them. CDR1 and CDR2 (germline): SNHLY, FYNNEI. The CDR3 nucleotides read TGTGCCAGTGAGGAGGGCAGAAACACAGATACGCAGTATTTT. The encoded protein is CASEEGRNTDTQYF.

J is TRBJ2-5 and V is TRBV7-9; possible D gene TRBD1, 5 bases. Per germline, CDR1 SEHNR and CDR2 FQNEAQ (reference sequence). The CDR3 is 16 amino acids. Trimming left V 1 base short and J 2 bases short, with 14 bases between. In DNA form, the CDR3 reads TGTGCCAGCAGCTTAGGAAGGGGTAATCTTCAAGAGACCCAGTACTTC. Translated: CASSLGRGNLQETQYF.

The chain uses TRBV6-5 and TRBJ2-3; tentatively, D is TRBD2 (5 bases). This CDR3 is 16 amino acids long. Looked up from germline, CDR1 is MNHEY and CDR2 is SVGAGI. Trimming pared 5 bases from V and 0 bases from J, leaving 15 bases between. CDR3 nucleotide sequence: TGTGCCAGCAGTCTAGACCAGGAGGTTAGCACAGATACGCAGTATTTT. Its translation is CASSLDQEVSTDTQYF.

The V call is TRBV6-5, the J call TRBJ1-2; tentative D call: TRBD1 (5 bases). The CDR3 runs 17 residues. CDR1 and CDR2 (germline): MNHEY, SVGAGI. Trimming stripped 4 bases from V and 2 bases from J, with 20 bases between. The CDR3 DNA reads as TGTGCCAGCAGTTCCCACATCGGCAGGGCGAGCAACTATGGCTACACCTTC. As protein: CASSSHIGRASNYGYTF.

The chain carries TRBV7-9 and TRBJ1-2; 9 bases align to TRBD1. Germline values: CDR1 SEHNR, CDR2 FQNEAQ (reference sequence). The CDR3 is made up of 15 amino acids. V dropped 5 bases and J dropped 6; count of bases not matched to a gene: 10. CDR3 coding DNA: TGTGCCAGCAGCACCCACAGGGGGCGCGGTAATGGCTACACCTTC. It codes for CASSTHRGRGNGYTF.

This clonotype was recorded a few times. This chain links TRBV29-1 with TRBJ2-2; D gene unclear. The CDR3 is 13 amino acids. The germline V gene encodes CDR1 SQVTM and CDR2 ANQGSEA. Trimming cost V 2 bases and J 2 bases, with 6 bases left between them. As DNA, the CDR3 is TGCAGCGTTGAAATCACCAACACCGGGGAGCTGTTTTTT. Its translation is CSVEITNTGELFF.

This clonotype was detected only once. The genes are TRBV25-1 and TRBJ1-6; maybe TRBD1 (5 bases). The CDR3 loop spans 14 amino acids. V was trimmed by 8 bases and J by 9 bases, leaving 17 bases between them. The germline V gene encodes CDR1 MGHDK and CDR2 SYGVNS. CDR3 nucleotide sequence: TGTGCCAGCGGCAAGACAGCATGGCGTTCACCCCTCCACTTT. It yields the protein CASGKTAWRSPLHF. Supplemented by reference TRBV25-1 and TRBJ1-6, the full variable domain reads EADIYQTPRYLVIGTGKKITLECSQTMGHDKMYWYQQDPGMELHLIHYSYGVNSTEKGDLSSESTVSRIRTEHFPLTLESARPSHTSQYLCASGKTAWRSPLHFGNGTRLTVT.